The TCR beta chain described here comes from a study of blood T cell repertoires in COVID-19. Profiled with immunoSEQ multiplex PCR; TCRdb holds only in-frame clones, not every one. The sample lists over 120,000 clones, around 81% occurring once. There are 16 residues in the CDR3. Deletions cut 0 bases from V and 4 bases from J, with 16 bases between. Germline CDR1 and CDR2: SGHTA and FQGNSA. The rearrangement links TRBV7-2 to TRBJ2-7, with a weak D call TRBD2 (6 bases). This TCR derives from a human donor in a cohort sampled during active COVID-19. The sequenced sample consisted of peripheral blood. The CDR3 sequence is CASSLAGPVAGYEQYF. Written as DNA, the CDR3 is TGTGCCAGCAGCTTAGCGGGTCCAGTGGCGGGGTACGAGCAGTACTTC.